The next 23 T cell receptor beta chains were all read from a single sample in a study of identical twins. TCRdb recomputed calls from the 5' RACE reads with MiXCR, one row per CDR3 protein. The repertoire consists of 250,000 to 350,000 distinct CDR3 sequences, with roughly 8.6% occurring once and the leading ten covering roughly 2.1%. These records were also assigned to another study, of yellow fever vaccine responses in identical twins.

Source material: memory (CD45RO+) T cells sorted from blood. All receptors derive from a woman in her late teens or twenties in good health.

This clonotype appeared many times. The rearrangement joins TRBV7-3 to TRBJ2-1; 9 nucleotides line up with TRBD2. Germline V gene data show CDR1 as SGHTA and CDR2 as FQGTGA. The CDR3 is made up of 16 amino acids. V trimming: 0 bases; J trimming: 4 bases; junction bases outside the gene matches: 4. The CDR3 nucleotides are TGTGCCAGCAGCTTAACTGGACTAGCGCTATACAATGAGCAGTTCTTC. It codes for CASSLTGLALYNEQFF.

The V and J genes are TRBV9 and TRBJ2-1; the D gene is possibly TRBD2 (6 bases). V lost 0 bases, J lost 0 bases, and 13 bases lay in between. The CDR3 sequence is 17 residues long. The V gene's germline CDR1 is SGDLS and CDR2 YYNGEE. Here the CDR3 reads CASSVAGGAYSYNEQFF. The CDR3, as DNA: TGTGCCAGCAGCGTAGCTGGCGGGGCGTACTCCTACAATGAGCAGTTCTTC.

This clonotype was seen many times. This chain joins TRBV12-3 or TRBV12-4 and TRBJ2-5; D perhaps matches TRBD2 (5 bases). Trimming took 5 bases from V and 5 from J, leaving 12 bases between them. The CDR3 is 13 residues long. DNA for the CDR3: TGTGCCAGCAGTGATTCCGGGGTGGAGACCCAGTACTTC. Its protein product is CASSDSGVETQYF.

This clonotype has only a few counts. The J gene is TRBJ1-1, the V gene TRBV20-1, with 8 bases fitting TRBD1. Germline trimming cut 1 base from V and 5 bases from J; bases unmatched to any gene: 6. The CDR3 length is 14 residues. The germline V gene has CDR1 DFQATT and CDR2 SNEGSKA (reference sequence). The CDR3 region has the DNA TGCAGTGCTAGAGGGAACAGGGGGGAGACTGAAGCTTTCTTT. It yields the protein CSARGNRGETEAFF.

This clonotype was seen a handful of times. This chain uses TRBV6-1 with TRBJ2-7; D is possibly TRBD2 (6 bases). CDR1 MNHNS and CDR2 SASEGT come from the germline V gene. There are 14 residues in the CDR3. The germline V and J ends were trimmed by 7 bases and 6 bases, with 19 bases remaining between them. DNA of the CDR3: TGTGCCAGCAAAGTTGAACTAGCATCGACCGAGCAGTACTTC. It encodes CASKVELASTEQYF.

This chain links TRBV29-1 with TRBJ2-1, with 13 bases fitting TRBD2. The V segment lost 3 bases and the J segment 7 bases; nucleotides outside the gene matches: 12. The CDR3 is made up of 17 amino acids. Per germline, CDR1 SQVTM and CDR2 ANQGSEA. CDR3 protein: CSVDGIPGLAGVNEQFF. CDR3 nucleotides: TGCAGCGTTGATGGAATCCCCGGACTAGCGGGAGTGAATGAGCAGTTCTTC.

This clonotype was observed a few times. The chain has TRBV20-1 and TRBJ1-1; maybe TRBD1 (5 bases). Germline V CDR1 and CDR2: DFQATT, SNEGSKA (reference sequence). V was cut by 0 bases and J by 11 bases, with 10 bases left in between. The CDR3 length is 11 residues. This chain's CDR3 is CSARDQGYAFF. The CDR3 DNA is TGCAGTGCTAGAGATCAGGGTTATGCTTTCTTT.

This clonotype was seen a handful of times. The V and J genes are TRBV6-1 and TRBJ2-3; the D gene is possibly TRBD2 (7 bases). The germline CDR1 and CDR2 sequences are MNHNS and SASEGT. V lost 3 bases and J 6 bases, leaving 16 bases between the germline ends. The length of the CDR3 is 15 residues. CDR3 nucleotides: TGTGCCAGCAGTGAGATGACGGGGGGCCCGGATACGCAGTATTTT. Residues: CASSEMTGGPDTQYF.

Notes on this clonotype: Sequence at one end of the junction differs from germline and may be a read error. The rearrangement uses TRBV18 and TRBJ2-2; D may be TRBD2 (5 bases). CDR1 is KGHSH and CDR2 is LQKENI in the germline V gene. The CDR3 runs 15 residues. CDR3 amino acids: CASSIRRTNTRELFF. The CDR3 coding sequence is TGTGCCAGCTCAATCCGGAGGACGAACACCAGGGAGCTGTTTTTT. The full variable domain, with the rest looked up from reference TRBV18 and TRBJ2-2, is NAGVMQNPRHLVRRRGQEARLRCSPMKGHSHVYWYRQLPEEGLKFMVYLQKENIIDESGMPKERFSAEFPKEGPSILRIQQVVRGDSAAYFCASSIRRTNTRELFFGEGSRLTVL.

This clonotype was detected a few times. The chain combines TRBV3-1 with TRBJ2-1; maybe TRBD2 (7 bases). The CDR3 has 15 residues. V shed 8 bases and J shed 7 bases, with 21 bases lying between them. Germline-derived CDR1 and CDR2 are LGHDT and YNNKEL (reference sequence). The CDR3 region is CASSKRGGRDNEQFF. For the CDR3, the DNA is TGTGCCAGCTCCAAACGCGGGGGCCGGGATAATGAGCAGTTCTTC.

In this sample, this clonotype turned up many times. The chain has TRBV20-1 and TRBJ2-5, with TRBD1 matching 10 bases. The CDR3 contains 14 residues. With V trimmed by 6 bases and J by 5 bases, 9 bases remained unmatched. CDR1 and CDR2 from the germline V gene are DFQATT and SNEGSKA (reference sequence). The CDR3 reads CSAQRQGAEETQYF. Written as DNA, the CDR3 is TGCAGTGCCCAAAGACAGGGGGCAGAGGAGACCCAGTACTTC.

This clonotype appeared a few times. This chain's CDR3 is CSARVRTQNSPLHF. CDR3 nucleotide sequence: TGCAGTGCTAGAGTTCGGACACAAAATTCACCCCTCCACTTT. The chain carries TRBV20-1 and TRBJ1-6; tentative D call: TRBD1 (5 bases). The CDR3 loop spans 14 amino acids. From germline, CDR1 is DFQATT and CDR2 SNEGSKA (reference sequence). V was clipped by 1 base and J by 7 bases, with 11 bases between them.

The genes are TRBV5-1 and TRBJ2-7; 10 nucleotides match TRBD2. J was trimmed by 7 bases and V by 4 bases; bases with no gene match: 5. Germline CDR1 and CDR2: SGHRS and YFSETQ. The CDR3 contains 13 residues. CDR3 sequence: CASSPASGREQYF. In DNA form, the CDR3 reads TGCGCCAGCAGCCCGGCTAGCGGGAGAGAGCAGTACTTC.

The chain combines TRBV20-1 with TRBJ2-1; 9 bases fit TRBD2. This CDR3 contains 14 residues. From germline, CDR1 is DFQATT and CDR2 SNEGSKA (reference sequence). The V gene end was trimmed by 7 bases and the J gene end by 6 bases; junction bases not matched to a gene: 10. The DNA for the CDR3 is TGCAGTGGGCTAGGCGGGGGGGCCGGCAATGAGCAGTTCTTC. This sequence encodes CSGLGGGAGNEQFF.

This clonotype came up many times. The chain employs TRBV4-1 and TRBJ1-2; tentative D call: TRBD1 (5 bases). The CDR3 is made up of 13 amino acids. V gave up 6 bases and J gave up 2 bases, with 10 bases separating them. Germline V gives CDR1 MGHRA, CDR2 YSYEKL. The CDR3 DNA sequence: TGCGCCAGCAGGGACAATGCCAACTATGGCTACACCTTC. The encoded protein is CASRDNANYGYTF.

The table lists this clonotype with a few counts. This chain connects TRBV7-9 to TRBJ2-5; TRBD2 might be the D (5 bases). The CDR3 contains 15 residues. V shed 1 base and J shed 5 bases, with 14 bases lying between them. CDR1 and CDR2 from the germline V gene are SEHNR and FQNEAQ (reference sequence). The CDR3 sequence: CASSLGAPSGETQYF. The DNA for the CDR3 is TGTGCCAGCAGCTTAGGGGCTCCTTCGGGGGAGACCCAGTACTTC.

In this sample, this clonotype turned up many times. The V gene is TRBV5-1, the J gene TRBJ2-3, with 8 positions matching TRBD2. The V gene end was trimmed by 4 bases and the J gene end by 4 bases; junction bases not matched to a gene: 11. The germline gives CDR1 SGHRS, CDR2 YFSETQ. The length of the CDR3 is 16 residues. In nucleotides, the CDR3 is TGCGCCAGCAGCCAGACCGGGACTAGAGACCCAGATACGCAGTATTTT. Its protein is CASSQTGTRDPDTQYF.

J is TRBJ2-5 and V is TRBV20-1; 9 positions match TRBD2. The CDR3 loop spans 16 amino acids. Looked up from germline, CDR1 is DFQATT and CDR2 is SNEGSKA (reference sequence). Losses at the gene ends were 0 bases for V and 3 bases for J; bases not matched to a gene: 8. The CDR3: CSARDHGGRAKETQYF. The CDR3 coding sequence is TGCAGTGCTAGAGATCATGGCGGGAGGGCAAAAGAGACCCAGTACTTC.

This clonotype was seen repeatedly, ten times or more. This chain connects TRBV12-3 or TRBV12-4 to TRBJ2-2, with unresolved D. V lost 3 bases and J lost 6, with 11 bases in between. The CDR3 runs 14 residues. In DNA form, the CDR3 reads TGTGCCAGCAGTTTCCCCCACCGGGCCGGGGAGCTGTTTTTT. Protein product: CASSFPHRAGELFF.

This clonotype was counted many times. This chain connects TRBV5-1 to TRBJ2-2, with D possibly TRBD2 on 5 matching bases. In germline, CDR1 is SGHRS, CDR2 YFSETQ. V lost 7 bases and J lost 0, with 10 bases in between. CDR3 length: 14 amino acids. In DNA form, the CDR3 reads TGCGCCAGCTCCCCGGGGTCGAACACCGGGGAGCTGTTTTTT. Amino acids: CASSPGSNTGELFF.

This clonotype was counted many times. The V call is TRBV12-3 or TRBV12-4, the J call TRBJ1-3, with a weak D call TRBD1 (5 bases). Trimming took 5 bases from V and 0 from J, leaving 11 bases between them. This CDR3 spans 15 amino acids. The DNA for the CDR3 is TGTGCCAGCAGTCCGGGGGTGATCTCTGGAAACACCATATATTTT. It yields the protein CASSPGVISGNTIYF.

The chain is built from TRBV9 and TRBJ2-5, with TRBD2 matching 15 bases. This CDR3 comprises 15 residues. The V segment lost 3 bases and the J segment 5 bases; nucleotides outside the gene matches: 2. Germline CDR1 reads SGDLS; CDR2 reads YYNGEE. The CDR3 bases are TGTGCCAGCAGCGCGGGACTAGCGGGAGGCGAGACCCAGTACTTC. Residues: CASSAGLAGGETQYF.

This clonotype has a handful of counts. This chain connects TRBV27 to TRBJ2-1; 7 nucleotides match TRBD2. V shed 6 bases and J 4 bases; nucleotides not matched to a gene: 9. This CDR3 has 15 amino acids. Germline loops: CDR1 MNHEY, CDR2 SMNVEV (reference sequence). CDR3 nucleotide sequence: TGTGCCAGCAGGCGGGCGGGAGTGGGATACAATGAGCAGTTCTTC. It is translated as CASRRAGVGYNEQFF.